This TCR beta chain appears in the sequencing data of a study of beta chain features in type 1 diabetes. As regards this clone: Its antigen is as yet unknown.

Overall study results and limits: Patients' naive, central memory and regulatory TCRB repertoires appeared more alike than those of healthy donors. More deletions and fewer insertions at VDJ junctions were seen in type 1 diabetes patients. When Type 1 diabetes patients were examined, their TCRB CDR3s proved moderately but significantly shorter in all four CD4+ subsets.

In germline, CDR1 is MGHRA, CDR2 YSYEKL. The CDR3 extends over 14 amino acids. The germline V and J ends were trimmed by 1 base and 0 bases, with 7 bases remaining between them. Based on CD45RO/CCR7/CD25/CD127/CD95/CD27, CD4+ regulatory, stem cell-like memory, naive and central memory cells were sorted. All of the isolated RNA was reverse transcribed, so expressed TCRB transcripts were sequenced. Clones were read by immunoSEQ multiplex PCR, and TCRdb kept only the in-frame ones, dropping some. The top ten hold about 2.2% of the sample, which has more than 60,000 clones, approximately 59% seen once. The gene calls are TRBV4-1 and TRBJ2-7; D perhaps matches TRBD1 (5 bases). Source material: Tregs from blood. This clonotype originated in a woman younger than 30 in good health. CDR3 sequence (DNA): TGCGCCAGCAGCCAAGGACAGTTCTCCTACGAGCAGTACTTC. Translating it yields CASSQGQFSYEQYF.